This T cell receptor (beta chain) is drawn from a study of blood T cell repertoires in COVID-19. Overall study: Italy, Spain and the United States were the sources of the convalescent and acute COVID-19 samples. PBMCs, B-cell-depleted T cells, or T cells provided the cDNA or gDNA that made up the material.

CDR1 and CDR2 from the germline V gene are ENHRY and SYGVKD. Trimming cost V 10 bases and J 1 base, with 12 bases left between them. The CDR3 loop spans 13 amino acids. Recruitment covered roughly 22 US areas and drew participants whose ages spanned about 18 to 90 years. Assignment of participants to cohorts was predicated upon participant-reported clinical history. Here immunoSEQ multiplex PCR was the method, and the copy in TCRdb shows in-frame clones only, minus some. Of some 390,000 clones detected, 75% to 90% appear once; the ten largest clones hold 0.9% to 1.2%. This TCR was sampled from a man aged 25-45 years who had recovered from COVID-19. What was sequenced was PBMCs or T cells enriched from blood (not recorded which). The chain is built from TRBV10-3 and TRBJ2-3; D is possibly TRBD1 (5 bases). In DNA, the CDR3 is TGTGCCAGCCAGGGCTCGGGCACAGATACGCAGTATTTT. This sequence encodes CASQGSGTDTQYF.